The clone carrying this TCR beta chain appeared a few times. Its specificity is not known. Trimming cost V 6 bases and J 6 bases, with 18 bases left between them. The germline gives CDR1 MDHEN, CDR2 SYDVKM. The CDR3 is 15 amino acids. These data originate in a study of T cells in Graves' hyperthyroidism and ophthalmopathy. The study, taken as a whole, reports: Expanded thyroid clonotypes (above 0.001) were mostly also found in blood. The authors' 13 V-J model separated ophthalmopathy from stable hyperthyroidism.

TCR beta CDR3 region amplification was performed from RNA transcripts. HTBI primers were used for first-round RT-PCR of the TCR CDR3. TCRdb re-called the multiplex PCR reads with MiXCR, one entry per CDR3 protein. The table has 650,000 to 750,000 distinct CDR3 sequences, about 14% seen once. Subjects aged 18 to 65 presented with newly diagnosed hyperthyroidism of less than 2 months' duration. 10 ml of fresh peripheral blood supplied the PBMCs. Material for sequencing was blood. V usage is TRBV28 and J usage is TRBJ1-5; D possibly corresponds to TRBD1 (5 bases). The source of this sequence is a woman between 18 and 29 years old with Graves' hyperthyroidism. CDR3 protein: CASRPRDFIPQPQHF. The CDR3 bases are TGTGCCAGCAGGCCCCGGGACTTCATCCCTCAGCCCCAGCATTTT.